The 18 T cell receptor beta chains reported below all come from one sample, sequenced in a study of blood T cell repertoires in COVID-19. Clones were read by immunoSEQ multiplex PCR, and TCRdb kept only the in-frame ones, dropping some. Among over 110,000 clones listed, roughly 83% were seen once. Input material: PBMCs or T cells enriched from blood (not recorded which). All receptors come from a man between 40 and 49 years old with acute COVID-19.

The chain carries TRBV28 and TRBJ1-4; 9 bases align to TRBD1. J gave up 11 bases and V 5 bases, and 9 bases lay outside the gene matches. In germline, CDR1 is MDHEN, CDR2 SYDVKM. The length of the CDR3 is 14 residues. CDR3 sequence (DNA): TGTGCCAGCAGTCCCGGGACAGGGATCGAGAAACTGTTTTTT. Protein product: CASSPGTGIEKLFF.

The chain combines TRBV4-3 with TRBJ2-1; the match to TRBD1 covers 7 bases. V was pared by 0 bases and J by 7 bases, with 12 bases of the junction left unmatched. Germline lookup yields CDR1 LGHNA and CDR2 YSLEER. There are 17 residues in the CDR3. This chain's CDR3 is CASSQDFTGVGRNEQFF. For the CDR3, the DNA is TGCGCCAGCAGCCAAGATTTCACAGGGGTGGGACGGAATGAGCAGTTCTTC.

The gene calls are TRBV9 and TRBJ2-1, with 9 bases fitting TRBD2. Per the germline V gene, CDR1 is SGDLS and CDR2 is YYNGEE. V shed 3 bases, J shed 6 bases, and the junction held 7 bases outside the gene matches. CDR3 length: 15 amino acids. The CDR3, as DNA: TGTGCCAGCAGCGCGTCCGGGACTAGCATCAATGAGCAGTTCTTC. The encoded protein is CASSASGTSINEQFF.

This clone has just a few counts. The chain recombines TRBV12-3 or TRBV12-4 with TRBJ2-2, with 9 bases fitting TRBD2. V shed 5 bases and J 9 bases; nucleotides not matched to a gene: 4. The CDR3 has 13 amino acids. CDR3 bases: TGTGCCAGCAGTCTCGGGACTAGCCGGGAGCTGTTTTTT. Encoded protein: CASSLGTSRELFF.

The chain links TRBV28 to TRBJ2-7; TRBD2 matches 9 bases. With 5 bases clipped from V and 2 bases from J, the junction kept 4 bases outside the gene matches. Germline V gene data show CDR1 as MDHEN and CDR2 as SYDVKM. The CDR3 extends over 14 amino acids. In nucleotides, the CDR3 is TGTGCCAGCAGTCCCGGCGGGAGGGCCTACGAGCAGTACTTC. The encoded protein is CASSPGGRAYEQYF.

The rearrangement joins TRBV25-1 to TRBJ2-1; the match to TRBD2 covers 8 bases. Germline V lookup: CDR1 MGHDK, CDR2 SYGVNS. V was pared by 3 bases and J by 2 bases, with 9 bases of the junction left unmatched. The CDR3 contains 17 residues. In nucleotides, the CDR3 is TGTGCCAGCAGTGACGGGGGGGCGGGAGTCACCTACAATGAGCAGTTCTTC. Translated, it gives CASSDGGAGVTYNEQFF.

This chain joins TRBV15 and TRBJ2-1, with 8 positions matching TRBD1. Germline CDR1 reads LNHNV; CDR2 reads YYDKDF (reference sequence). J was trimmed by 0 bases and V by 0 bases; bases with no gene match: 4. This CDR3 contains 17 residues. The CDR3 loop is CATSRDRGLISYNEQFF. CDR3 coding DNA: TGTGCCACCAGCAGAGACAGGGGGCTGATCTCCTACAATGAGCAGTTCTTC.

This clone was detected once. The chain couples TRBV21-1 to TRBJ2-1; the table's D call TRBD1 went unverified against the DNA. TRBV21-1 is labeled a pseudogene. The CDR3 is 16 residues long. The CDR3 region is CASSEAGIEFYNEQFF. Written as DNA, the CDR3 is TGTGCCAGCAGTGAGGCAGGGATCGAATTTTACAATGAGCAGTTCTTC.

The chain couples TRBV7-2 to TRBJ2-1; D is perhaps TRBD2 (6 bases). Germline loops: CDR1 SGHTA, CDR2 FQGNSA. V lost 3 bases and J 7 bases, leaving 16 bases between the germline ends. The CDR3 runs to 15 residues. CDR3 sequence (DNA): TGTGCCAGCAGCTTGGAGGGAACAGCTCAGAATGAGCAGTTCTTC. Amino acids: CASSLEGTAQNEQFF.

This clone occurred once. V usage is TRBV7-9 and J usage is TRBJ2-1; TRBD1 aligns across 7 bases. The germline CDR1 and CDR2 sequences are SEHNR and FQNEAQ (reference sequence). There are 17 residues in the CDR3. J was trimmed by 4 bases and V by 5 bases; bases with no gene match: 14. The CDR3 reads CASSLVGTASYYNEQFF. The CDR3 nucleotides read TGTGCCAGCAGCCTCGTTGGGACAGCCTCCTATTACAATGAGCAGTTCTTC.

Here the CDR3 reads CATSGQGNEKLFF. The CDR3 DNA sequence: TGTGCCACCTCCGGACAGGGGAATGAAAAACTGTTTTTT. The rearrangement links TRBV10-3 to TRBJ1-4, with 9 bases lining up with TRBD1. The CDR3 has 13 amino acids. V trimming: 10 bases; J trimming: 5 bases; junction bases outside the gene matches: 5. Germline lookup yields CDR1 ENHRY and CDR2 SYGVKD.

The chain joins TRBV14 to TRBJ1-1, with D unclear. The CDR3 runs to 13 residues. V was clipped by 2 bases and J by 3 bases, with 7 bases between them. CDR1 SGHDN and CDR2 FVKESK come from the germline V gene. DNA of the CDR3: TGTGCCAGCAGCCAATCTGGAGACACTGAAGCTTTCTTT. It translates to CASSQSGDTEAFF.

The chain combines TRBV7-9 with TRBJ2-1; 12 positions match TRBD2. Looked up from germline, CDR1 is SEHNR and CDR2 is FQNEAQ (reference sequence). CDR3 length equals 16 residues. The V gene end was trimmed by 6 bases and the J gene end by 13 bases; junction bases not matched to a gene: 16. The DNA for the CDR3 is TGTGCCAGCAGTCATTCCGGGACTAGCGGGCCCTTACCCCAGTTCTTC. This translates into CASSHSGTSGPLPQFF.

The chain couples TRBV4-3 to TRBJ2-1; 7 bases agree with TRBD1. Germline CDR1 is LGHNA and CDR2 is YSLEER. Unmatched junction bases numbered 7, after V lost 1 base and J lost 1 base. CDR3 length equals 17 residues. The DNA of the CDR3 is TGCGCCAGCAGCCAAGTGACCGGGACAGATTCCTACAATGAGCAGTTCTTC. Its protein is CASSQVTGTDSYNEQFF.

The rearrangement joins TRBV12-3 or TRBV12-4 to TRBJ2-1; 11 nucleotides align to TRBD1. V shed 6 bases and J 7 bases; nucleotides not matched to a gene: 2. The CDR3 is 13 amino acids. The CDR3 is CASRGDRGNEQFF. The CDR3 DNA sequence: TGTGCCAGCAGGGGGGACAGGGGGAATGAGCAGTTCTTC.

The J gene is TRBJ2-1, the V gene TRBV5-4; D is perhaps TRBD2 (6 bases). This CDR3 is built from 15 residues. The V end lost 4 bases, the J end lost 0 bases, and 11 bases lay between the germline ends. The germline gives CDR1 SGHNT, CDR2 YYREEE (reference sequence). CDR3 DNA: TGTGCCAGCAGCAGGGACTTCGACTCCTACAATGAGCAGTTCTTC. Translating gives CASSRDFDSYNEQFF.

The chain is built from TRBV28 and TRBJ1-5; D unclear. V was pared by 6 bases and J by 5 bases, with 17 bases between. Germline CDR1 and CDR2: MDHEN and SYDVKM. The CDR3 length is 15 residues. CDR3 sequence: CASSPIRGQDQPQHF. In DNA form, the CDR3 reads TGTGCCAGCAGCCCAATACGCGGTCAAGATCAGCCCCAGCATTTT.

This sequence joins TRBV5-1 and TRBJ1-1; no clear D gene. CDR3 size: 14 residues. V lost 0 bases, J lost 0 bases, and 6 bases lay in between. CDR1 and CDR2 (germline): SGHRS, YFSETQ. In DNA form, the CDR3 reads TGCGCCAGCAGCTTGGCAGTCATGAACACTGAAGCTTTCTTT. Encoded protein: CASSLAVMNTEAFF.